This T cell receptor beta chain was recovered during a study of blood T cells in healthy people across ages. With V trimmed by 3 bases and J by 8 bases, 4 bases remained unmatched. Germline V gives CDR1 KGHSH, CDR2 LQKENI. CDR3 size: 13 residues. Next came a second PCR, run for about 7 to 12 cycles, which used a sample-barcoded 5' primer along with a J-beta primer mix. Via MiXCR, TCRdb re-called the 5' RACE reads, giving one row per CDR3 protein. The sample has nearly 800,000 distinct CDR3 sequences, roughly 50% seen once. The chain has TRBV18 and TRBJ1-5; 7 nucleotides line up with TRBD1. The source material was blood. This TCR was sampled from a man aged 35-49 years in good health. The chain's CDR3 is CASSPTGLEPQHF. The CDR3 coding sequence is TGTGCCAGCTCACCGACAGGGCTGGAGCCCCAGCATTTT.